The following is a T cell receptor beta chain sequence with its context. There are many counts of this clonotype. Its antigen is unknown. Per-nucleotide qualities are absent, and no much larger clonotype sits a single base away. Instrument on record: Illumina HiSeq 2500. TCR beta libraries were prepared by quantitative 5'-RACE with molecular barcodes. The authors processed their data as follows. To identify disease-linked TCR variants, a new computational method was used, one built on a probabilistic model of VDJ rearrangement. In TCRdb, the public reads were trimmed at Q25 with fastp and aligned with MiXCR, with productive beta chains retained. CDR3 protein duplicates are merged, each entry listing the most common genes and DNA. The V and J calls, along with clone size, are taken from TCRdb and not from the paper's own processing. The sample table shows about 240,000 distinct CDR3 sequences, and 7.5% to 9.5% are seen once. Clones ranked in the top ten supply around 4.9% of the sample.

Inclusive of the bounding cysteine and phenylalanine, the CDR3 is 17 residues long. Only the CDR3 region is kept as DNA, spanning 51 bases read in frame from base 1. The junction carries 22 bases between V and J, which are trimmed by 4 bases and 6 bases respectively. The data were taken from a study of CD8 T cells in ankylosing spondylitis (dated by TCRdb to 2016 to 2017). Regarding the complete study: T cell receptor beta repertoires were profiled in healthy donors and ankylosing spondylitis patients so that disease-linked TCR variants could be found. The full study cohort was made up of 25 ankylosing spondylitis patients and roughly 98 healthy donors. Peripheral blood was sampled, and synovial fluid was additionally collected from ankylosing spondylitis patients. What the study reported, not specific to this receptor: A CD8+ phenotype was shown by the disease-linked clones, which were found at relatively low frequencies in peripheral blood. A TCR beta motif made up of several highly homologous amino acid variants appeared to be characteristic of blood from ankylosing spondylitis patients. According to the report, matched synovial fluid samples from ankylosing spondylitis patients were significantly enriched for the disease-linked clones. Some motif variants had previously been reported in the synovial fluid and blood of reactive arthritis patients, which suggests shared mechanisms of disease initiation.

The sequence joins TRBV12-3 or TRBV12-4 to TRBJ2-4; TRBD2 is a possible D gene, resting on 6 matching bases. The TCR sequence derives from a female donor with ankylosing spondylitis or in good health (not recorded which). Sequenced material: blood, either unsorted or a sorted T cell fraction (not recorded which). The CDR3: CASSSSSAGTDPNIQYF. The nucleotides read TGTGCCAGCAGTTCCTCATCGGCGGGGACCGACCCAAACATTCAGTACTTC.